This TCR beta chain was identified during a study of blood T cell repertoires in COVID-19. Study-level information: PBMCs, B-cell-depleted T cells, or T cells were the source of the cDNA or gDNA that made up the material.

Original processing methods: Amplification from reference gene primers served as the basis for estimated nucleated cell counts. Assay: immunoSEQ multiplex PCR; the TCRdb copy retains only in-frame clones and omits some. V, J and clone size are taken as reported in that table, and D and trimming were inferred from the DNA itself. Of roughly 200,000 clones in the sample, around three quarters were seen once. This CDR3 region has 15 residues. Germline CDR1 reads LNHDA; CDR2 reads SQIVND (reference sequence). Trimming shortened V by 1 base and J by 6 bases, and 13 bases separated the two germline ends. The sequenced sample consisted of peripheral blood. The source of this sequence is a woman in her seventies with acute or convalescent COVID-19. The chain recombines TRBV19 with TRBJ2-1, with D possibly matching TRBD1 (6 bases). CDR3 sequence (DNA): TGTGCCAGTAGTATAGTTACAGGGATGGGCAATGAGCAGTTCTTC. Translated, it gives CASSIVTGMGNEQFF.